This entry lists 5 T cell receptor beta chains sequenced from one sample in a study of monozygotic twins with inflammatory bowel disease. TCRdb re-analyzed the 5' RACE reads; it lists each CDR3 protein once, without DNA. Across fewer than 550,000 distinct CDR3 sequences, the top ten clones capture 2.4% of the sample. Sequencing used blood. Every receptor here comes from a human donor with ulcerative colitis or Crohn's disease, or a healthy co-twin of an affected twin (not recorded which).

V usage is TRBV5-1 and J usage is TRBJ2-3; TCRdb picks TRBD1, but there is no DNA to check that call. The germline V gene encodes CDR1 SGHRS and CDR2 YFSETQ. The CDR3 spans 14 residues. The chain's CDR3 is CASRNRVCTDTQYF.

CDR3 amino acids: CASSLRRGSKLNNEQFF. This chain joins TRBV7-2 and TRBJ2-1; there is no DNA to check the TCRdb D call of TRBD1. Germline CDR1 is SGHTA and CDR2 is FQGNSA. The CDR3 spans 17 residues.

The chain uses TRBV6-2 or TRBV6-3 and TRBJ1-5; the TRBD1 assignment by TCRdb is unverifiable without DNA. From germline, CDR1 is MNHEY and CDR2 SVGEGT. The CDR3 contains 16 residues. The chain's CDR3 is CASRDKQGSSNQPQHF.

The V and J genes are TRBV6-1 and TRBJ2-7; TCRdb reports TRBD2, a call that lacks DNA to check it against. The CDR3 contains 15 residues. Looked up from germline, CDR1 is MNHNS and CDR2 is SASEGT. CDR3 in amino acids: CASRTQLAGNYEQYF.

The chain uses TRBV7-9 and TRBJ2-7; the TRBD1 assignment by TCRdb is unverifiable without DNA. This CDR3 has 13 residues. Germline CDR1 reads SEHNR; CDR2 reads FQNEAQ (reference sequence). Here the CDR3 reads CASSLEGRHEQYF.